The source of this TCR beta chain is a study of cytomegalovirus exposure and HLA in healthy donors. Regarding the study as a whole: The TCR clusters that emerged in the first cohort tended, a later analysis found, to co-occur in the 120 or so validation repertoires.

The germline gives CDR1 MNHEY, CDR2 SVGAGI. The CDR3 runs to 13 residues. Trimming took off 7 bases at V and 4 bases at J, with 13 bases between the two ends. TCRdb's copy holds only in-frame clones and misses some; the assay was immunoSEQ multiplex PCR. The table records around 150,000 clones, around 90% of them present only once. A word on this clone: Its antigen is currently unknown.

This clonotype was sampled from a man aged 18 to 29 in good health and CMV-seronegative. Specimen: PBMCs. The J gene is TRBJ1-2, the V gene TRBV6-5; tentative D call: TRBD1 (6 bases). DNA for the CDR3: TGTGCCAGCACCTTAGGACAGCGCTATGGCTACACCTTC. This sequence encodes CASTLGQRYGYTF.